These T cell receptor beta chains were read from a single sample in a study of metastatic and nonmetastatic thyroid tumors. TCRdb re-called clones via MiXCR from the PCR reads. This sample has about 27,000 clones; over 12% occur once, and the top ten carry 15% to 17%. Material for sequencing was blood. These receptors were obtained from a male donor with papillary thyroid cancer or a benign thyroid nodule (not recorded which). Some clones in this sample may be carry-over from other donors' samples. CDR3s include the opening cysteine and the closing phenylalanine or tryptophan. The order of the fields is V gene, clone size, D gene, J gene, CDR3 DNA, CDR3 protein. D genes are given only for firm matches. Clone sizes are given selectively: once, few, many, or a class where the clone is expanded.

V gene: TRBV11-2
clone size: NA
D gene: TRBD2
J gene: TRBJ2-3
CDR3 DNA: TGTGCCAACAGCTTTCGGCGGGGACTAGTGGGATACACAGATACGCAGTATTTT
CDR3 protein: CANSFRRGLVGYTDTQYF

V gene: TRBV7-3
clone size: NA
D gene: NA
J gene: TRBJ2-2
CDR3 DNA: TGTGCCAGCAGCTTAATTGGAGGGGACCTAACGGGGGAGCAGTTTTTT
CDR3 protein: CASSLIGGDLTGEQFF

V gene: TRBV6-2/TRBV6-3
clone size: few
D gene: NA
J gene: TRBJ2-7
CDR3 DNA: TGTGTCAGCATCGACCCGAACAGGTACGAGCAGTACTTC
CDR3 protein: CVSIDPNRYEQYF

V gene: TRBV6-5
clone size: NA
D gene: TRBD1
J gene: TRBJ2-7
CDR3 DNA: TGTGCCAGCAGTTATTCGAGTGCCAGGGGGCTTTCCTACGAGCAGTACTTC
CDR3 protein: CASSYSSARGLSYEQYF

V gene: TRBV9
clone size: NA
D gene: NA
J gene: TRBJ1-6
CDR3 DNA: TGTGCCAGCAGTTTAGCCCCAGGAAATTCACCCCTCCACTTT
CDR3 protein: CASSLAPGNSPLHF

V gene: TRBV20-1
clone size: NA
D gene: TRBD2
J gene: TRBJ2-7
CDR3 DNA: TGCAGTGCTCAAGGGACTAGCGGGACTTACGAGCAGTACTTC
CDR3 protein: CSAQGTSGTYEQYF

V gene: TRBV6-1
clone size: many
D gene: NA
J gene: TRBJ1-5
CDR3 DNA: TGTGCCAGCACGTACCGGGGTGTAAGCAATCAGCCCCAGCATTTT
CDR3 protein: CASTYRGVSNQPQHF

V gene: TRBV5-6
clone size: many
D gene: TRBD1
J gene: TRBJ1-1
CDR3 DNA: TGTGCCAGCGACGACAGGGCCACTGAAGCTTTCTTT
CDR3 protein: CASDDRATEAFF

V gene: TRBV7-2
clone size: many
D gene: NA
J gene: TRBJ2-7
CDR3 DNA: TGTGCCAGCAGCACTCCTACTGAGTACTACGAGCAGTACTTC
CDR3 protein: CASSTPTEYYEQYF

V gene: TRBV6-6
clone size: few
D gene: NA
J gene: TRBJ2-1
CDR3 DNA: TGTGCCAGCAGTTTAATGGGACAGTCCTCACTAGCGTGTTTCAATGAGCAGTTCTTC
CDR3 protein: CASSLMGQSSLACFNEQFF

V gene: TRBV3-1
clone size: many
D gene: TRBD2
J gene: TRBJ2-3
CDR3 DNA: TGTGCCAGCAGCCAGTTCACGGGAGGTACGCAGTATTTT
CDR3 protein: CASSQFTGGTQYF

V gene: TRBV11-2
clone size: NA
D gene: TRBD2
J gene: TRBJ2-7
CDR3 DNA: TGTGCCAGCAGCCGGAGGGCGGGAGGGCTCTCCTACGAGCAGTACTTC
CDR3 protein: CASSRRAGGLSYEQYF

V gene: TRBV3-1
clone size: NA
D gene: NA
J gene: TRBJ1-2
CDR3 DNA: TGTGCCAGCAGCCGAGATACAAGGCAGGGTACCGGTGGCTACACCTTC
CDR3 protein: CASSRDTRQGTGGYTF

V gene: TRBV6-2/TRBV6-3
clone size: medium-sized
D gene: TRBD2
J gene: TRBJ2-1
CDR3 DNA: TGTGCCAGCAGAAAAAGGGCTAGCGGGGGAGGAAATGAGCAGTTCTTC
CDR3 protein: CASRKRASGGGNEQFF

V gene: TRBV6-1
clone size: many
D gene: NA
J gene: TRBJ1-1
CDR3 DNA: TGTGCCACCCAACAGGGCGGAAGGGCTTTCTTT
CDR3 protein: CATQQGGRAFF

V gene: TRBV24-1
clone size: many
D gene: NA
J gene: TRBJ2-5
CDR3 DNA: TGTGCCACCAGTGCGGGCGGGAACCAAGAGACCCAGTACTTC
CDR3 protein: CATSAGGNQETQYF

V gene: TRBV5-1
clone size: NA
D gene: NA
J gene: TRBJ1-1
CDR3 DNA: TGCGCCAGCAGTTCTCGGGGCAGCGGGGACACTGAAGCTTTCTTT
CDR3 protein: CASSSRGSGDTEAFF

V gene: TRBV7-6
clone size: many
D gene: TRBD2
J gene: TRBJ2-7
CDR3 DNA: TGTGCCAGCAGCCCCAATTCCGGGAGGAGCTCCTACGAGCAGTACTTC
CDR3 protein: CASSPNSGRSSYEQYF

V gene: TRBV19
clone size: NA
D gene: NA
J gene: TRBJ2-5
CDR3 DNA: TGTGCCAGTAGTATCGCCCTAACCCAAGAGACCCAGTACTTC
CDR3 protein: CASSIALTQETQYF

V gene: TRBV6-1
clone size: many
D gene: TRBD2
J gene: TRBJ2-3
CDR3 DNA: TGTGCCAGCAGTGAAGAAGCGGGGGGCACAGATACGCAGTATTTT
CDR3 protein: CASSEEAGGTDTQYF

V gene: TRBV5-5
clone size: many
D gene: TRBD2
J gene: TRBJ2-7
CDR3 DNA: TGTGCCAGCAGCCTCCGGACTAGCGACTACTACGAGCAGTACTTC
CDR3 protein: CASSLRTSDYYEQYF

V gene: TRBV28
clone size: many
D gene: TRBD1
J gene: TRBJ2-3
CDR3 DNA: TGTGCCAGCATCGATAGGGGACAGCGAATTTTGGATACGCAGTATTTT
CDR3 protein: CASIDRGQRILDTQYF

V gene: TRBV3-1
clone size: NA
D gene: NA
J gene: TRBJ2-7
CDR3 DNA: TGTGCCAGCAGCCTCGGGAGATCCTACGAGCAGTACTTC
CDR3 protein: CASSLGRSYEQYF

V gene: TRBV18
clone size: many
D gene: NA
J gene: TRBJ1-5
CDR3 DNA: TGTGCCAGCTCCCCAAAAGATTATGGCAATCAGCCCCAGCATTTT
CDR3 protein: CASSPKDYGNQPQHF

V gene: TRBV5-1
clone size: medium-sized
D gene: NA
J gene: TRBJ2-3
CDR3 DNA: TGCGCCAGCAGCTTGGCCTTCGGACAGTACACAGATACGCAGTATTTT
CDR3 protein: CASSLAFGQYTDTQYF

V gene: TRBV20-1
clone size: many
D gene: TRBD1
J gene: TRBJ1-3
CDR3 DNA: TGCAGTGCTAGAGACTCTGACAGGGGCTCTGGAAACACCATATATTTT
CDR3 protein: CSARDSDRGSGNTIYF

V gene: TRBV12-3/TRBV12-4
clone size: many
D gene: NA
J gene: TRBJ2-3
CDR3 DNA: TGTGCCAGCAGTTTGGGGGGCGCAGATACGCAGTATTTT
CDR3 protein: CASSLGGADTQYF

V gene: TRBV28
clone size: few
D gene: NA
J gene: TRBJ2-1
CDR3 DNA: TGTGCCAGCAGTTTGGGTCTAGAGCAGTTCTTC
CDR3 protein: CASSLGLEQFF

V gene: TRBV6-1
clone size: many
D gene: NA
J gene: TRBJ1-3
CDR3 DNA: TGTGCCAGCAGTGGAATCTCTGGAAACACCATATATTTT
CDR3 protein: CASSGISGNTIYF

V gene: TRBV28
clone size: many
D gene: TRBD1
J gene: TRBJ1-4
CDR3 DNA: TGTGCCAGCAGTTCCCGGACAGGGATTGGTGAAAAACTGTTTTTT
CDR3 protein: CASSSRTGIGEKLFF

V gene: TRBV28
clone size: few
D gene: NA
J gene: TRBJ2-7
CDR3 DNA: TGTGCCAGCAGGGCGAAGGGGGAAACCTACGAGCAGTACTTC
CDR3 protein: CASRAKGETYEQYF

V gene: TRBV5-8
clone size: many
D gene: NA
J gene: TRBJ2-5
CDR3 DNA: TGTGCCAGCAGACCACGCCGGGGACACCCGGAAGAGACCCAGTACTTC
CDR3 protein: CASRPRRGHPEETQYF

V gene: TRBV2
clone size: few
D gene: NA
J gene: TRBJ2-3
CDR3 DNA: TGTGCCAGCACCGGGACACGAGATACGCAGTATTTT
CDR3 protein: CASTGTRDTQYF

V gene: TRBV18
clone size: many
D gene: TRBD1
J gene: TRBJ1-1
CDR3 DNA: TGTGCCAGCTCACCGAGGACAGGGGGCGAGGGCACTGAAGCTTTCTTT
CDR3 protein: CASSPRTGGEGTEAFF

V gene: TRBV10-1
clone size: many
D gene: NA
J gene: TRBJ2-1
CDR3 DNA: TGCGCCAGCAGTGAGGGGCTCATATCCAACAATGAGCAGTTCTTC
CDR3 protein: CASSEGLISNNEQFF

V gene: TRBV6-1
clone size: many
D gene: NA
J gene: TRBJ2-3
CDR3 DNA: TGTGCCAGCACGGATCCGCTTCATACGCAGTATTTT
CDR3 protein: CASTDPLHTQYF

V gene: TRBV7-9
clone size: many
D gene: NA
J gene: TRBJ1-2
CDR3 DNA: TGTGCCAGCAGCACCAATGCTAACTATGGCTACACCTTC
CDR3 protein: CASSTNANYGYTF

V gene: TRBV2
clone size: few
D gene: NA
J gene: TRBJ2-7
CDR3 DNA: TGTGCCATCAGGGGGGATCAGTCCGAGCAGTACTTC
CDR3 protein: CAIRGDQSEQYF

V gene: TRBV5-1
clone size: many
D gene: NA
J gene: TRBJ2-3
CDR3 DNA: TGCGCCAGCAGCTTTTCAGGTGTGGCAATCCGGAGCACAGATACGCAGTATTTT
CDR3 protein: CASSFSGVAIRSTDTQYF

V gene: TRBV2
clone size: NA
D gene: NA
J gene: TRBJ1-2
CDR3 DNA: TGTGCCAGCAGTGAACTTTCAATCTGGGATGGCTACACCTTC
CDR3 protein: CASSELSIWDGYTF

V gene: TRBV6-1
clone size: many
D gene: NA
J gene: TRBJ2-7
CDR3 DNA: TGTGCCAGCAGAAGTTCGGTATACGAGCAGTACTTC
CDR3 protein: CASRSSVYEQYF

V gene: TRBV7-9
clone size: NA
D gene: NA
J gene: TRBJ1-1
CDR3 DNA: TGTGCCAGCAGCCCACCCACAGGGATCGCTGAAGCTTTCTTT
CDR3 protein: CASSPPTGIAEAFF

V gene: TRBV4-1
clone size: many
D gene: NA
J gene: TRBJ2-7
CDR3 DNA: TGCGCCAGCAGCCGTCTACAGACAATTTACGAGCAGTACTTC
CDR3 protein: CASSRLQTIYEQYF

V gene: TRBV5-1
clone size: medium-sized
D gene: TRBD1
J gene: TRBJ1-2
CDR3 DNA: TGCGCCAGCAGCTTGGAAACAGGGGGCGCGAGCAATGGCTACACCTTC
CDR3 protein: CASSLETGGASNGYTF

V gene: TRBV5-4
clone size: NA
D gene: TRBD1
J gene: TRBJ2-2
CDR3 DNA: TGTGCCAGCGGCTCCGGGACAGGGGGCGGCACCGGGGAGCTGTTTTTT
CDR3 protein: CASGSGTGGGTGELFF

V gene: TRBV6-5
clone size: many
D gene: NA
J gene: TRBJ1-5
CDR3 DNA: TGTGCCAGCAGTTACTCTGCGGGCAATCAGCCCCAGCATTTT
CDR3 protein: CASSYSAGNQPQHF

V gene: TRBV20-1
clone size: NA
D gene: TRBD2
J gene: TRBJ2-5
CDR3 DNA: TGCAGTGCTAGAGAGGTTCTAGCGGGAGAGGGGCCCCAAGAGACCCAGTACTTC
CDR3 protein: CSAREVLAGEGPQETQYF

V gene: TRBV7-9
clone size: many
D gene: TRBD1
J gene: TRBJ2-7
CDR3 DNA: TGTGCCAGCAGCTTTTCACAGGGGGCCTCTGAGCAGTACTTC
CDR3 protein: CASSFSQGASEQYF

V gene: TRBV5-4
clone size: many
D gene: NA
J gene: TRBJ2-5
CDR3 DNA: TGTGCCAGCAGCTTGGAATTTGGGGGCGCGGAGACCCAGTACTTC
CDR3 protein: CASSLEFGGAETQYF

V gene: TRBV2
clone size: few
D gene: NA
J gene: TRBJ2-5
CDR3 DNA: TGTGCCAGCAGTGACACAGGGAGCGGAGAGACCCAGTACTTC
CDR3 protein: CASSDTGSGETQYF

V gene: TRBV3-1
clone size: many
D gene: NA
J gene: TRBJ1-2
CDR3 DNA: TGTGCCAGCAGCCCTGGACACACGGAGGGCTACACCTTC
CDR3 protein: CASSPGHTEGYTF